Listed here are 6 T cell receptor beta chains from one sample, sequenced in a study of human T cells and chemical hapten exposure. Using its own MiXCR run on the 5' RACE reads, TCRdb lists one record per CDR3 protein. The repertoire holds 150,000 or so distinct CDR3 sequences, with around 4% as singletons. It was unfractionated whole blood from which total RNA was extracted. All receptors come from a female donor in good health.

V and J are TRBV6-5 and TRBJ2-3; the match to TRBD1 covers 8 bases. CDR1 and CDR2 (germline): MNHEY, SVGAGI. CDR3 length: 15 amino acids. Germline trimming cut 2 bases from V and 3 bases from J; bases unmatched to any gene: 4. DNA for the CDR3: TGTGCCAGCAGTTACGGGCAGGGGGCAACAGATACGCAGTATTTT. It is translated as CASSYGQGATDTQYF.

The chain combines TRBV7-2 with TRBJ1-2, with D maybe TRBD1 (5 bases). CDR3 length: 18 residues. V dropped 1 base and J dropped 3 bases, with 21 bases sitting between them. The germline CDR1 and CDR2 sequences are SGHTA and FQGNSA. CDR3 in DNA: TGTGCCAGCAGCTTAGAATCATGGGGCCCCCCCCCGGACTATGGCTACACCTTC. Residues: CASSLESWGPPPDYGYTF.

In its sample, this clonotype was seen many times. The chain employs TRBV19 and TRBJ1-5; the D gene is possibly TRBD1 (5 bases). Trimming shortened V by 2 bases and J by 3 bases, and 11 bases separated the two germline ends. The CDR3 totals 15 residues. CDR1 LNHDA and CDR2 SQIVND come from the germline V gene (reference sequence). CDR3 in amino acids: CASSIMDTVNQPQHF. DNA for the CDR3: TGTGCCAGTAGTATAATGGACACTGTCAATCAGCCCCAGCATTTT.

This clonotype came up many times. The V and J genes are TRBV5-6 and TRBJ2-3; the D is unclear. Germline V gene sequence: CDR1 SGHDT, CDR2 YYEEEE. This CDR3 contains 13 residues. Trimming pared 2 bases from V and 7 bases from J, leaving 11 bases between. The CDR3 reads CASSFHVENTQYF. CDR3 bases: TGTGCCAGCAGCTTTCACGTCGAAAATACGCAGTATTTT.

This clonotype was seen at least ten times. The J gene is TRBJ2-2, the V gene TRBV11-3, with D hard to call. Trimming took off 1 base at V and 5 bases at J, with 11 bases between the two ends. This CDR3 has 15 residues. CDR1 is SGHNT and CDR2 is YENEEA in the germline V gene. This CDR3 reads CASSLAVGVTGELFF. CDR3 bases: TGTGCCAGCAGCTTAGCGGTGGGCGTTACCGGGGAGCTGTTTTTT.

This clonotype was observed at least ten times. The chain couples TRBV10-3 to TRBJ2-3; tentative D call: TRBD1 (6 bases). CDR3 size: 14 residues. Trimming took off 10 bases at V and 0 bases at J, with 14 bases between the two ends. Per the germline V gene, CDR1 is ENHRY and CDR2 is SYGVKD. The CDR3 spells CASLQGPSTDTQYF. The CDR3 nucleotides are TGTGCCAGCCTACAGGGCCCTAGCACAGATACGCAGTATTTT.